What follows is one TCR beta chain and its context. The record originates from a study of cytomegalovirus exposure and HLA in healthy donors. Germline V gives CDR1 LNHDA, CDR2 SQIVND (reference sequence). The CDR3 totals 14 residues. With 3 bases removed from V and 4 bases from J, the gap between germline ends came to 12 bases. Assay: immunoSEQ multiplex PCR; the TCRdb copy retains only in-frame clones and omits some. Here the sample spans about 160,000 clones, roughly nine tenths being singletons. The sequence came from a woman aged 25 to 39 in good health and CMV-seronegative. The sample consisted of PBMCs. J is TRBJ1-2 and V is TRBV19; tentatively, D is TRBD1 (5 bases). The CDR3 DNA reads as TGTGCCAGTAGTATTCCCAGGGAGGTCTATGGCTACACCTTC. Translation: CASSIPREVYGYTF.